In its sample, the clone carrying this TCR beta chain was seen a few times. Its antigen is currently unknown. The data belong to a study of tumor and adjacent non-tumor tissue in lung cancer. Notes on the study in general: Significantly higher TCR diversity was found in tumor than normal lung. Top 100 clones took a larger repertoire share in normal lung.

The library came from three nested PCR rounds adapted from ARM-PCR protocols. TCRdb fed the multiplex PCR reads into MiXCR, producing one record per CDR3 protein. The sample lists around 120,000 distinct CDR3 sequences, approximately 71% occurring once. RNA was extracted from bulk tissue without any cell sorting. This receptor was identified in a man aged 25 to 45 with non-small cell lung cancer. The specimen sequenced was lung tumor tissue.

CDR3 sequence reads: CASRESPGSLEQYF. CDR3 in DNA: TGTGCCAGCAGGGAGTCCCCGGGGTCTCTCGAGCAGTACTTC. The chain carries TRBV6-2 or TRBV6-3 and TRBJ2-7; a possible D gene is TRBD2 (5 bases). Germline V gene data show CDR1 as MNHEY and CDR2 as SVGEGT. V gave up 6 bases and J gave up 6 bases, with 18 bases separating them. The CDR3 extends over 14 amino acids.